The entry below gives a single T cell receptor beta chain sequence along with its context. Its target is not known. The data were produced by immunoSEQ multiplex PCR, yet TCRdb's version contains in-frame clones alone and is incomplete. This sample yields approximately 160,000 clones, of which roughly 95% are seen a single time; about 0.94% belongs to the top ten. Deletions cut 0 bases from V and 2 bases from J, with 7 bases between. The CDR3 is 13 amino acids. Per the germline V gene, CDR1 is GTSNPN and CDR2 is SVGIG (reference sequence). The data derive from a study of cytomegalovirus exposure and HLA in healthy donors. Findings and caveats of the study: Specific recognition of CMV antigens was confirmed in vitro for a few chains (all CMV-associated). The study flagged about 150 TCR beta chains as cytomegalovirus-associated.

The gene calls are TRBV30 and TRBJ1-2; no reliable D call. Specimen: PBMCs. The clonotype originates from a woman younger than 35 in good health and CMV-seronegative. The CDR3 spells CAWSVHTNYGYTF. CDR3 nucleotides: TGTGCCTGGAGTGTACACACAAACTATGGCTACACCTTC.